This TCR beta chain was recovered during a study of CD8+ T cells in alopecia areata. Broader study findings: More clonal than normal scalp was lesional scalp, particularly alopecia totalis/universalis. Scalp samples also yield sequences from resident alphabeta T cells of normal skin.

Investigators isolated RNA and reverse transcribed it into cDNA to act as the sequencing template. This table comes from immunoSEQ multiplex PCR, and its TCRdb copy is limited to in-frame clones, with some not included. The table shows about 200,000 clones, with more than 50% occurring only once. On this clone: Its target is unknown.

The ends were cut back, 5 bases at V and 9 bases at J, with 11 bases in the middle. Germline lookup yields CDR1 LNHDA and CDR2 SQIVND (reference sequence). The CDR3 is made up of 12 amino acids. A FACSAria was used to sort CD4+ and CD8+ T cells. These cells came from PBMCs. The clonotype comes from a human donor in good health. The chain has TRBV19 and TRBJ1-5; no reliable D call. The sample consisted of CD8+ T cells sorted from blood. The CDR3 is CASSLGSWPQHF. The CDR3 DNA follows: TGTGCCAGTAGTCTTGGGTCATGGCCCCAGCATTTT.